The source of this T cell receptor (beta chain) is a study of T cells after yellow fever vaccination. The wider study: Those fractions that held only low numbers of cells were prepared using the SMART-Seq v4 Ultra Low Input RNA kit.

The CDR3 has 14 residues. From germline, CDR1 is GTSNPN and CDR2 SVGIG (reference sequence). V shed 4 bases and J 5 bases; nucleotides not matched to a gene: 8. Using its own MiXCR run on the 5' RACE reads, TCRdb lists one record per CDR3 protein. The sample contains 500,000 to 700,000 distinct CDR3 sequences, about a fifth of which appear only once. V is TRBV30 and J is TRBJ1-5, with 7 positions matching TRBD1. The sequencing used PBMCs, collected 15 days after the yellow fever booster vaccination. The receptor's source is a man aged 30-40 years who received the YFV17D yellow fever vaccine. The CDR3 spells CAWNLDRAHQPQHF. The CDR3 DNA sequence: TGTGCCTGGAACTTAGACAGGGCCCATCAGCCCCAGCATTTT.